This TCR beta chain appears in the sequencing data of a study of OX40 agonist ivuxolimab in advanced cancers. Study-level background: Given to patients was ivuxolimab, an agonistic anti-OX40 (CD134) antibody. The study, taken as a whole, reports: At doses 0.1 to 3.0 mg/kg, CD4+ and CD8+ clones expanded.

About this clone itself: Its antigen remains unknown.

Assay used: immunoSEQ multiplex PCR; TCRdb lists only in-frame clones, some missing. The sample includes around 75,000 clones, 65% to 85% of them seen just once. The source material was CD4+ or CD8+ T cells sorted from blood, sampled in a trial of the OX40 agonist ivuxolimab. This sequence was found in an adult with an advanced solid tumor such as melanoma, head and neck, liver or kidney cancer.

The CDR3 DNA reads as TGTGCCTGGAGTGCAGCCCGCTTCGCTAACTATGGCTACACCTTC. Protein: CAWSAARFANYGYTF. The chain has TRBV30 and TRBJ1-2; D ambiguous. CDR1 and CDR2 from the germline V gene are GTSNPN and SVGIG (reference sequence). V lost 1 base, J lost 0 bases, and 12 bases lay in between. The CDR3 contains 15 residues.